This T cell receptor beta chain was recorded in a study of blood T cell repertoires in COVID-19. Methods used by the authors: Estimation of nucleated cell counts relied on the amplification of reference gene primers. Assay: immunoSEQ multiplex PCR; the TCRdb copy retains only in-frame clones and omits some. The D gene and trimming were derived from the DNA, and the V and J assignments and clone size from that table. The sample has under 65,000 clones, more than 65% seen once. This receptor was obtained from a woman aged 60-75 years with acute or convalescent COVID-19. The sample consisted of peripheral blood.

The CDR3 reads CASSFNRGAKLFF. CDR3 coding DNA: TGTGCCAGCAGTTTCAACAGGGGGGCAAAACTGTTTTTT. This sequence joins TRBV12-3 or TRBV12-4 and TRBJ1-4; 8 bases align to TRBD1. This CDR3 is built from 13 residues. V shed 3 bases and J 10 bases; nucleotides not matched to a gene: 4.